This T cell receptor beta chain came from a study of T cell responses to AZD1222 COVID-19 vaccine. Regarding the study as a whole: Close to half of all spike-specific TCRs reportedly target regions of the variants that are unmutated. Along spike, vaccine-associated CD4 TCRs were found throughout, with dominance at 160-218 and 743-854.

On this clone: The antigen is undetermined.

The table came from immunoSEQ multiplex PCR; TCRdb's copy has only in-frame clones and leaves some out. The table has 95,000 to 100,000 clones, about 86% seen once. Germline lookup yields CDR1 SGHRS and CDR2 YFSETQ. CDR3 size: 17 residues. The junction had 7 bases not matched to a gene; V was cut back by 5 bases and J by 1 base. Sample: peripheral blood, taken on day 0 of AZD1222 vaccination. The sequence derives from an adult in good health. J is TRBJ2-3 and V is TRBV5-1; 13 bases line up with TRBD2. In DNA, the CDR3 is TGCGCCAGCAGAATGACTAGCGGGAGGCCGCGCACAGATACGCAGTATTTT. Residues: CASRMTSGRPRTDTQYF.